The present T cell receptor (beta chain) was sequenced within a study of CD8 T cells in Susac syndrome (dated by TCRdb to about 2019). Notes on the research overall: Repertoire sequencing was used to test whether CD8+ T cell activation and differentiation in Susac syndrome was antigen driven. The clonality of the CD8+ T cell repertoire was compared across approximately twelve healthy donors, roughly 14 Susac syndrome patients and roughly 15 multiple sclerosis patients.

As concerns this clonotype: Its target antigen remains unknown. Base quality data are lacking; no much larger clone is found one base away.

RNA was extracted using the RNeasy kit, and about 0.5 to 1 ug of the RNA was reverse transcribed with random hexamers. The immunoSEQ multiplex PCR assay, which covers 54 Vbeta and 13 Jbeta segments, was used to amplify TCR beta CDR3 regions. PCR amplification bias was corrected by using a synthetic template baseline for primer optimization and computational correction. The study's own analysis went as follows. Only productive sequences were kept, with reads annotated to V, D and J genes according to IMGT and analyzed in immunoSEQ Analyzer. Clonality was calculated as one minus the Shannon entropy normalized by log2 of the number of productive unique sequences. For each patient and control, public and private clones were evaluated among the 100 most prevalent clones. Susac-specific clones were defined as absent from healthy and MS cohorts, 850 to 1,300 published viral clones and other ImmuneACCESS disease sequences. Starting from the raw public reads, TCRdb applied fastp trimming at Q25, assembled clones with MiXCR and retained in-frame beta chains. For every CDR3 protein sequence, its rows merge into one entry that carries the most common genes and DNA. TCRdb, not the authors, supplied the V and J calls. For this sample there are roughly 200,000 distinct CDR3 sequences; about 95% appear just once. About 0.15% of the sample rests with the top ten.

General conclusions and limits of the study: The TCR sequencing and HLA analysis was acknowledged to have included a relatively small number of individuals.

Peripheral blood CD8+ and CD4+ T cells from healthy donors, Susac syndrome patients and multiple sclerosis patients were profiled using high-throughput TCR beta sequencing. Multiple sclerosis controls were treatment-naive patients with stable or active relapsing-remitting disease fulfilling revised McDonald criteria. Bulk CD8+ and CD4+ T cells were purified by magnetic negative isolation, while CD8+ TEMRA cells were enriched using FACS. Blood was drawn into EDTA tubes, processed within 24 hours, and PBMCs were isolated by density gradient centrifugation. PBMCs intended for TCR sequencing were cryopreserved in liquid nitrogen and were subsequently thawed in a 37 degrees C water bath. Purity of sorted or isolated CD4+, CD8+ and CD8+ TEMRA cells was at least 90%. This TCR was sampled from a human donor with multiple sclerosis. The sample taken for sequencing was CD8+ T cells from PBMCs.

The DNA reads TGTGCCACCTCTAATCTACACGAGCAGTACTTC. It translates to CATSNLHEQYF. Rearrangement joined TRBV19 to TRBJ2-7, with the D gene call left open. The trim is 10 bases for V and 5 bases for J, with a gap of 12 bases between the germline ends. CDR1 and CDR2, looked up from the germline V gene (reference sequence), are LNHDA and SQIVND. The CDR3 numbers 11 residues from cysteine through phenylalanine. Of the read, only the CDR3 DNA is kept; its 33 bases are in frame from base 1.